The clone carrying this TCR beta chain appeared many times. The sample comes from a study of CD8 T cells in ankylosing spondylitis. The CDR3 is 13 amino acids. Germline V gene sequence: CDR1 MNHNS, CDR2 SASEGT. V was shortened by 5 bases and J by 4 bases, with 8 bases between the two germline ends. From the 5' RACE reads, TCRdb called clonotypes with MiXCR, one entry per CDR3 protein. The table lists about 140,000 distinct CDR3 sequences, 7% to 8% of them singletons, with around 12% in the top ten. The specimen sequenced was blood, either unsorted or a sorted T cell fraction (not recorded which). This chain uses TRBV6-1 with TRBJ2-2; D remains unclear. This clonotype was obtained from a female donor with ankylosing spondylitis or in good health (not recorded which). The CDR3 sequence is CASSRVTTGELFF. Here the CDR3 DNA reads TGTGCCAGCAGTCGGGTTACCACCGGGGAGCTGTTTTTT.